The rows below give T cell receptor beta chains drawn from one sample of a study of blood T cell repertoires in COVID-19. Here immunoSEQ multiplex PCR was the method, and the copy in TCRdb shows in-frame clones only, minus some. The table has 150,000 to 200,000 clones, roughly 80% seen once. Source material: peripheral blood. The receptors were sampled from a human donor in a cohort sampled during active COVID-19. Each CDR3 is given with its conserved first and last residue. Each record gives: J gene, V gene, D gene, clone size, CDR3 DNA, CDR3 protein. A D gene is named only where the DNA matches it firmly. Clone size is shown for a subset of rows, as once, few, many or a class of expanded clone.

TRBJ1-2,TRBV7-9,TRBD1,.,TGTGCCAGCAGCCCTAGTGGGGGACAGCGCGGCTATGGCTACACCTTC,CASSPSGGQRGYGYTF
TRBJ1-5,TRBV3-1/TRBV3-2,.,.,TGTGCCAGCAGCCAAACCTACGGTCCTTCTAGCAATCAGCCCCAGCATTTT,CASSQTYGPSSNQPQHF
TRBJ2-7,TRBV5-6,.,.,TGTGCCAGCAGCTGGGGCTCTGGCGGCTACGAGCAGTACTTC,CASSWGSGGYEQYF
TRBJ1-1,TRBV18,TRBD1,once,TGTGCCAGCTCTCCGGGACAGGTCACTGAAGCTTTCTTT,CASSPGQVTEAFF
TRBJ1-6,TRBV7-3,.,.,TGTGCCAGCAGCCCAGGGTCTAATTCACCCCTCCACTTT,CASSPGSNSPLHF
TRBJ2-7,TRBV5-6,.,.,TGTGCCAGCAGCTTGGCCTACAGATCCTACGAGCAGTACTTC,CASSLAYRSYEQYF
TRBJ2-7,TRBV2,.,.,TGTGCCAGCGACAAGGGGGTGCAGGGGTACGAGCAGTACTTC,CASDKGVQGYEQYF
TRBJ2-1,TRBV5-4,TRBD2,.,TGTGCCAGCAGCCCGAGCGGGGGCAACTCCTACAATGAGCAGTTCTTC,CASSPSGGNSYNEQFF
TRBJ1-2,TRBV5-6,.,few,TGTGCCAGCAGCTTGGCGGGGTATGGCTACACCTTC,CASSLAGYGYTF
TRBJ1-2,TRBV28,.,.,TGTGCCAGCCGCAGGGATCGTGGCTACACCTTC,CASRRDRGYTF
TRBJ1-2,TRBV6-1,.,.,TGTGCCAGCAGTGAATCTTTGGGCTACACCTTC,CASSESLGYTF
TRBJ1-1,TRBV20-1,.,.,TGCAGTGCTAGTGTCTCCGGGAACACTGAAGCTTTCTTT,CSASVSGNTEAFF
TRBJ2-1,TRBV9,TRBD2,.,TGTGCCAGCAACCGAGGGCGGGAGAAAGATGAGCAGTTCTTC,CASNRGREKDEQFF
TRBJ2-7,TRBV5-4,TRBD2,.,TGTGCCAGCAGCTCCGGGACTAGCGACTACGAGCAGTACTTC,CASSSGTSDYEQYF
TRBJ2-7,TRBV27,TRBD2,.,TGTGCCAGCAGAGGCACGGCGGGAGGCGGCTACGAGCAGTACTTC,CASRGTAGGGYEQYF
TRBJ1-2,TRBV5-6,.,once,TGTGCCAGCAGTTCACCAGGGTTCGTTCCTGACAAGCGTGGCTACACCTTC,CASSSPGFVPDKRGYTF
TRBJ1-5,TRBV6-2/TRBV6-3,.,.,TGTGCCAGCAGTCCCTTAAGGGCCAGGGGAAATCAGCCCCAGCATTTT,CASSPLRARGNQPQHF
TRBJ2-4,TRBV7-9,TRBD1,.,TGTGCCAGCAGCTCAGGGGGCTTCGACAAAAACATTCAGTACTTC,CASSSGGFDKNIQYF
TRBJ1-2,TRBV27,TRBD1,.,TGTGCCAGCAGCATGACAGGGGGCCCCAGCTATGGCTACACCTTC,CASSMTGGPSYGYTF
TRBJ1-2,TRBV7-9,.,.,TGTGCCAGCTTCTCTCAGGGTAGAGCTAACTATGGCTACACCTTC,CASFSQGRANYGYTF
TRBJ2-7,TRBV11-2,TRBD1,.,TGTGCCAGCAGCTCTCTAGGACAGGGGTTAGGTGAGCAGTACTTC,CASSSLGQGLGEQYF
TRBJ2-2,TRBV9,TRBD2,.,TGTGCCAGCAGCGTAGGACTAGCGGGAAACACCGGGGAGCTGTTTTTT,CASSVGLAGNTGELFF
TRBJ1-5,TRBV5-1,.,.,TGCGCCAGCAGTCCGCAGCCAGGGAATCAGCCCCAGCATTTT,CASSPQPGNQPQHF
TRBJ2-7,TRBV4-1,.,.,TGCGCCAGCAGCCAAGTAGCGTGGGCCTACGAGCAGTACTTC,CASSQVAWAYEQYF
TRBJ2-7,TRBV6-1,.,few,TGTGCCAGCAGTGAAGGGACTACATCCTACGAGCAGTACTTC,CASSEGTTSYEQYF
TRBJ2-5,TRBV20-1,TRBD2,.,TGCAGTGCTAGTCAGGCTAGCGGGGGGGCTCGGGGAGAGACCCAGTACTTC,CSASQASGGARGETQYF
TRBJ1-4,TRBV7-7,TRBD1,.,TGTGCTAGCAGCTTGGGGATCACAGGGGTGGTCAATGAAAAACTGTTTTTT,CASSLGITGVVNEKLFF
TRBJ1-1,TRBV19,TRBD1,.,TGTGCCAGTAGTCCAGGGGACAGGGCCACTGAAGCTTTCTTT,CASSPGDRATEAFF
TRBJ1-5,TRBV27,TRBD1,few,TGTGCCAGCAAAGGTTGGGCCGGGACAGGGGGCAATCAGCCCCAGCATTTT,CASKGWAGTGGNQPQHF
TRBJ1-2,TRBV28,.,.,TGTGCCAGCATGCCAGTTAACTATGGCTACACCTTC,CASMPVNYGYTF
TRBJ2-7,TRBV24-1,TRBD1,.,TGTGCCACCAGTGACCCGGGACAGAGCTCCTACGAGCAGTACTTC,CATSDPGQSSYEQYF
TRBJ1-5,TRBV6-5,TRBD1,.,TGTGCCAGCAGTAACAGGGGAGGTCAGCCCCAGCATTTT,CASSNRGGQPQHF
TRBJ2-7,TRBV9,TRBD1,few,TGTGCCAGCAGTTCCGGGACAGTCCCCTACGAGCAGTACTTC,CASSSGTVPYEQYF
TRBJ1-3,TRBV19,TRBD1,.,TGTGCCAGTAACGGGATCGCACAGGGGACTGGAAACACCATATATTTT,CASNGIAQGTGNTIYF
TRBJ1-2,TRBV25-1,TRBD1,.,TGTGCCAGCAGTAGCAGGGGGCGATCGATCGGCTACACCTTC,CASSSRGRSIGYTF
TRBJ2-5,TRBV11-2,TRBD2,.,TGTGCCAGCAGCTTAGAGGGTAGCGGGGGTTTCGGGACCCAGTACTTC,CASSLEGSGGFGTQYF
TRBJ1-4,TRBV29-1,.,.,TGCAGCGTTTCCAATCCTACAGGCGCAACTAATGAAAAACTGTTTTTT,CSVSNPTGATNEKLFF
TRBJ2-3,TRBV6-2/TRBV6-3,.,.,TGTGCCAGCAGTTCCAGTTCAGCCCCAGGGACGCAGTATTTT,CASSSSSAPGTQYF
TRBJ1-2,TRBV19,TRBD1,.,TGTGCCAGTAGGACAGGGCCGACCTATGGCTACACCTTC,CASRTGPTYGYTF
TRBJ2-7,TRBV1,.,once,TGCACCAGCAGCCAAGAACTAGCCGGCTCCTACGAGCAGTACTTC,CTSSQELAGSYEQYF
TRBJ1-1,TRBV19,TRBD1,.,TGTGCCAGTAGTATAGAGGACAGGGGGCCCGAAGCTTTCTTT,CASSIEDRGPEAFF
TRBJ2-5,TRBV5-1,TRBD2,few,TGCGCCAGCAGCTTGGAGCGGGGCCAAGAGACCCAGTACTTC,CASSLERGQETQYF
TRBJ2-5,TRBV19,TRBD2,once,TGTGCCAGTAGTCTCCGACTAGCGGGGGGGCCTTTTAAGCAAGAGACCCAGTACTTC,CASSLRLAGGPFKQETQYF
TRBJ1-2,TRBV28,.,.,TGTGCCAGCAGTTTATCAGTTGGCTACACCTTC,CASSLSVGYTF
TRBJ1-5,TRBV7-2,TRBD1,once,TGTGCCAGCAGTTACAGGGGTCCTGAACAGCCCCAGCATTTT,CASSYRGPEQPQHF
TRBJ1-2,TRBV25-1,.,.,TGTGCCAGCAACCCCCCAGGGAACTATGGCTACACCTTC,CASNPPGNYGYTF
TRBJ2-7,TRBV4-2,.,.,TGTGCCAGCAGCCAAGATTCGACAGACTACGAGCAGTACTTC,CASSQDSTDYEQYF